The present TCR beta chain was sequenced within a study of T cells in Graves' hyperthyroidism and ophthalmopathy. Looking at the study overall: The authors collected peripheral blood at initial diagnosis, before any treatment.

Points from the study as a whole: The majority of expanded thyroid clonotypes above 0.001 also appeared in blood. Progression to ophthalmopathy was predicted a median of roughly 6.8 months early.

The TCR beta CDR3 regions underwent amplification using RNA transcripts as the source. First-round RT-PCR with HTBI primers amplified the TCR CDR3 region. TCRdb reprocessed the multiplex PCR reads with MiXCR, giving one entry per CDR3 protein. The profile shows under 550,000 distinct CDR3 sequences, about 20% of them singletons. The V gene's germline CDR1 is SGHNT and CDR2 YENEEA. The CDR3 contains 16 residues. About this clonotype: What it recognizes is unknown. With a much larger clone just one base away, this may be a read error.

The source is a middle-aged man with Graves' ophthalmopathy. The sequencing sample was made of blood. The V call is TRBV11-3, the J call TRBJ2-1; the D call may be TRBD1 or TRBD2 (6 bases each). The DNA for the CDR3 is TGTGCCAGCAGCTTAGGGCCGGGGGCTCTCTACAATAAGCAGTTCTTC. Its protein is CASSLGPGALYNKQFF.